In its sample, the clone carrying this T cell receptor beta chain was seen a few times. Its antigen is unidentified. The time point was: newly diagnosed GD, antithyroid drugs for less than 3 months. Extracted PBMC RNA gave rise to the TCR library. The authors drew patients from an endocrinology department in Xi'an, China. CDR1 and CDR2 from the germline V gene are SGDLS and YYNGEE. The CDR3 is made up of 14 amino acids. V lost 5 bases and J 0 bases, leaving 8 bases between the germline ends. These data are taken from a study of regulatory T cells in long-lasting Graves disease. Assembly of TCR beta libraries relied on iRepertoire HTBI primers together with Arm-PCR of CDR3 regions. One entry per CDR3 protein results from TCRdb running MiXCR on the multiplex PCR reads. The profile covers 440,000 or so distinct CDR3 sequences, with about 16% appearing a single time and around 10% taken by the ten largest.

Study conclusions and caveats: TRBV28 was favored in persistent disease, as were TRBJ1-2 and TRBJ2-5. For persistent Graves' patients, TCR diversity was lower than for newly diagnosed ones.

These data also formed part of another study, on T cells in Graves' hyperthyroidism and ophthalmopathy. That paper states: Stable hyperthyroidism and ophthalmopathy were separated using 13 V-J signatures.

The V and J genes are TRBV9 and TRBJ2-2; D uncertain. This material consisted of peripheral blood mononuclear cells (PBMCs), taken at new diagnosis, from a patient treated with antithyroid drugs. This TCR came from a woman aged 25 to 39 with Graves disease. CDR3 in DNA: TGTGCCAGCAGACGACTCGCGAACACCGGGGAGCTGTTTTTT. Translated, it gives CASRRLANTGELFF.